Listed below are T cell receptor beta chains from one sample, sequenced in a study of human T cells and chemical hapten exposure. TCRdb re-analysed the RACE reads in MiXCR, keeping a single row per CDR3 protein. The sample lists 75,000 to 100,000 distinct CDR3 sequences; around 12% were seen once. The sample was whole blood, taken in connection with sensitization to the hapten diphenylcyclopropenone (DPC). The origin of the receptors is a woman aged 40 to 50 with alopecia areata. Some clones in this sample may be carry-over from other donors' samples. Each CDR3 is given with its conserved first and last residue. The D gene is left open where the match is weak. Clone size appears in some rows only: once, few, many, or a class for an expanded clone.

CDR3aa	CDR3nt	d_gene	j_gene	v_gene	len	abundance
CASSLDRGDEAFF	TGTGCCAGCAGCCTTGACAGGGGGGATGAAGCTTTCTTT	TRBD1	TRBJ1-1	TRBV5-5	13	-
CASSRGSGGTDTQYF	TGTGCCAGCAGCCGGGGGTCGGGGGGCACAGATACGCAGTATTTT	-	TRBJ2-3	TRBV12-3/TRBV12-4	15	few
CASGTAEQFF	TGTGCTAGCGGGACCGCCGAGCAGTTCTTC	TRBD2	TRBJ2-1	TRBV28	10	-
CASSSSPPAGALETQYF	TGTGCTAGCAGCTCCTCTCCGCCAGCGGGAGCCCTGGAGACCCAGTACTTC	TRBD2	TRBJ2-5	TRBV7-7	17	few
CASSSQGDQPQHF	TGTGCCAGCAGCTCACAGGGTGACCAGCCCCAGCATTTT	-	TRBJ1-5	TRBV7-9	13	many
CASSYSTSGRSGGTDTQYF	TGTGCCAGCAGTTACTCAACTAGCGGGAGGTCGGGGGGCACAGATACGCAGTATTTT	TRBD2	TRBJ2-3	TRBV6-2/TRBV6-3	19	-
CASSLEVADTQYF	TGCGCCAGCAGCCTTGAAGTGGCAGATACGCAGTATTTT	-	TRBJ2-3	TRBV5-1	13	-
CSVVAAGETQYF	TGCAGCGTTGTCGCGGCAGGAGAGACCCAGTACTTC	-	TRBJ2-5	TRBV29-1	12	few
CASKGAGNFNYGYTF	TGTGCCAGCAAGGGGGCAGGGAATTTTAACTATGGCTACACCTTC	TRBD1	TRBJ1-2	TRBV28	15	-
CASSTTRRSTGELFF	TGTGCCAGCAGTACCACTAGGAGGTCTACCGGGGAGCTGTTTTTT	-	TRBJ2-2	TRBV27	15	few
CSVGGHQKETQYF	TGCAGCGTTGGGGGGCACCAAAAAGAGACCCAGTACTTC	-	TRBJ2-5	TRBV29-1	13	-
CASSLALGLAPYNEQFF	TGTGCCAGCAGCCTTGCCTTGGGACTAGCACCCTACAATGAGCAGTTCTTC	TRBD2	TRBJ2-1	TRBV11-2	17	many
CASSFEGANYEQYF	TGTGCCAGCAGTTTTGAGGGGGCGAATTACGAGCAGTACTTC	TRBD1	TRBJ2-7	TRBV27	14	-
CSALGGQTNYGYTF	TGCAGTGCCCTAGGGGGACAGACTAACTATGGCTACACCTTC	TRBD1	TRBJ1-2	TRBV20-1	14	many
CASSPSGGNQPQHF	TGTGCCAGCTCACCATCAGGAGGCAATCAGCCCCAGCATTTT	-	TRBJ1-5	TRBV18	14	many
CASSLYAGSGYEQYF	TGCGCCAGCAGCTTGTACGCGGGGTCGGGCTACGAGCAGTACTTC	-	TRBJ2-7	TRBV5-1	15	-
CASSSGLYEQYF	TGTGCCAGCAGCTCCGGGCTCTACGAGCAGTACTTC	-	TRBJ2-7	TRBV28	12	few